This T cell receptor beta chain was documented in a study of shared clonotypes between healthy human individuals. Regarding the study as a whole: Having only a few donors restricted how much genetic and exposure-history diversity was captured.

Per the germline V gene, CDR1 is SNHLY and CDR2 is FYNNEI. The CDR3 consists of 15 residues. Data came from immunoSEQ multiplex PCR; TCRdb stores just in-frame clones and leaves some out. The sample has about 2.4 million clones, roughly 93% seen once; the top ten hold 0.35% to 0.45%. For this clone: Its antigen is unidentified.

The rearrangement links TRBV2 to TRBJ2-5; 7 nucleotides agree with TRBD2. Judging by the DNA end, TRBJ2-7 fits better; the J call may be wrong. The sequence derives from a man aged 18-30 years in good health. Some clones in this sample may be carry-over from other donors' samples. The sequencing sample was made of naive CD4+ T cells from PBMCs. Subset described: CD45RA+ positively selected. CDR3 nucleotides: TGTGCCAGCAGTGAAGAGGGCGGGAGCCTCTACGAGCAGTACTTC. Amino acids: CASSEEGGSLYEQYF.